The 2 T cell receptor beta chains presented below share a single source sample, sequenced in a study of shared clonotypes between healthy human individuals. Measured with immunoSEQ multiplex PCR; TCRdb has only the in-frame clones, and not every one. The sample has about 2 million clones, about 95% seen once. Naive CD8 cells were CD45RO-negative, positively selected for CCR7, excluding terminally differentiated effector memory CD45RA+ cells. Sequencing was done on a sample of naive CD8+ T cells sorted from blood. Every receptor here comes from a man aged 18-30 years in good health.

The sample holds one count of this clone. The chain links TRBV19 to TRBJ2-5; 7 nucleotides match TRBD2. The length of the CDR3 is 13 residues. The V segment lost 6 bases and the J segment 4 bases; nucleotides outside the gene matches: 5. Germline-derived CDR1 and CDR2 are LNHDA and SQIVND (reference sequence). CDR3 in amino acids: CASSQAGVETQYF. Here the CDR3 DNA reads TGTGCCAGTAGCCAGGCGGGGGTAGAGACCCAGTACTTC.

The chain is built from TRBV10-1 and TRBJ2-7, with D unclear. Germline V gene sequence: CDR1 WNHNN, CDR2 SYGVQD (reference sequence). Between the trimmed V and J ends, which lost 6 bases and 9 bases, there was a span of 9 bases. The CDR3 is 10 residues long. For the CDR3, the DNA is TGCGCCAGCAGGGGAAGTTGGCAGTACTTC. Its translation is CASRGSWQYF.